These 8 T cell receptor beta chains were all obtained from the same sample, sequenced in a study of blood T cell repertoires in COVID-19. Profiling relied on immunoSEQ multiplex PCR, and the TCRdb table lists in-frame clones only, not all of them. The sample consists of 380,000 or so clones, approximately 90% of them appearing once. The sequenced material came from PBMCs or T cells enriched from blood (not recorded which). The source is a woman aged 25 to 39 with acute COVID-19.

The chain couples TRBV7-2 to TRBJ2-3; perhaps TRBD2 as D (6 bases). CDR3 length: 14 residues. Trimming removed 3 bases at V and 3 bases at J, with 10 bases between. Germline CDR1 SGHTA, CDR2 FQGNSA. CDR3 bases: TGTGCCAGCAGCTTTCTGGGGGGAACAGATACGCAGTATTTT. Translation: CASSFLGGTDTQYF. Using reference TRBV7-2 and TRBJ2-3 for the parts outside the CDR3, the full variable domain is GAGVSQSPSNKVTEKGKDVELRCDPISGHTALYWYRQSLGQGLEFLIYFQGNSAPDKSGLPSDRFSAERTGGSVSTLTIQRTQQEDSAVYLCASSFLGGTDTQYFGPGTRLTVL.

In this sample, this clone turned up once. The chain employs TRBV5-1 and TRBJ2-2; 7 bases fit TRBD1. With 2 bases clipped from V and 7 bases from J, the junction kept 8 bases outside the gene matches. Germline V lookup: CDR1 SGHRS, CDR2 YFSETQ. The CDR3 runs to 15 residues. Here the CDR3 reads CASSFTRGYVGELFF. The CDR3 DNA sequence: TGCGCCAGCAGCTTTACCAGGGGGTACGTCGGGGAGCTGTTTTTT.

The CDR3 spells CASSTDSTDQPQHF. CDR3 sequence (DNA): TGTGCCAGTAGTACCGACAGCACGGATCAGCCCCAGCATTTT. J is TRBJ1-5 and V is TRBV19, with a tentative D call TRBD1 (5 bases). CDR1 LNHDA and CDR2 SQIVND come from the germline V gene (reference sequence). V was cut by 4 bases and J by 5 bases, with 12 bases left in between. This CDR3 spans 14 amino acids.

This clone was recorded at least ten times. This chain links TRBV6-1 with TRBJ2-7; a possible D gene is TRBD1 (5 bases). From germline, CDR1 is MNHNS and CDR2 SASEGT. CDR3 length: 16 amino acids. Between the trimmed V and J ends, which lost 2 bases and 0 bases, there was a span of 14 bases. The CDR3 loop reads CASSEKTRVPSYEQYF. In DNA, the CDR3 is TGTGCCAGCAGTGAAAAAACCAGGGTCCCCTCCTACGAGCAGTACTTC.

The chain has TRBV5-5 and TRBJ1-4; D might be TRBD1 (6 bases). The V gene lost 4 bases and the J gene lost 8 bases, with 18 bases spanning the gap. The CDR3 runs 15 residues. The germline CDR1 and CDR2 sequences are SGHKS and YYEKEE (reference sequence). Written as DNA, the CDR3 is TGTGCCAGCAGCAACCCGACAGGTGGGGAAGAAAAACTGTTTTTT. Protein product: CASSNPTGGEEKLFF.

The rearrangement uses TRBV5-1 and TRBJ2-2, with 9 bases aligning to TRBD1. V gave up 2 bases and J gave up 4 bases; unmatched junction bases: 6. CDR3 length: 16 amino acids. CDR1 is SGHRS and CDR2 is YFSETQ in the germline V gene. The CDR3 sequence: CASSFEGTGPTGELFF. The CDR3 nucleotides are TGCGCCAGCAGCTTTGAAGGGACAGGGCCCACCGGGGAGCTGTTTTTT.

This clone was detected once. V gene TRBV27 combines with J gene TRBJ2-5; tentative D call: TRBD2 (6 bases). The germline gives CDR1 MNHEY, CDR2 SMNVEV (reference sequence). V gave up 6 bases and J gave up 4 bases, with 18 bases separating them. This CDR3 is built from 15 residues. CDR3 DNA sequence: TGTGCCAGCAGCCTGGGGGGTTGGGTAGGAGAGACCCAGTACTTC. Amino acids: CASSLGGWVGETQYF.

V usage is TRBV18 and J usage is TRBJ1-2, with a possible D match to TRBD1 (5 bases). V was clipped by 2 bases and J by 2 bases, with 15 bases between them. From germline, CDR1 is KGHSH and CDR2 LQKENI. The CDR3 sequence is 16 residues long. The CDR3 region is CASSPISQGLNYGYTF. DNA for the CDR3: TGTGCCAGCTCACCAATCTCTCAGGGCCTCAACTATGGCTACACCTTC.